Listed here are 28 T cell receptor beta chains from one sample, sequenced in a study of CD8 T cells in Susac syndrome. RNA, at about 0.45 to 1 ug, was reverse transcribed with random hexamers. Using its own MiXCR run on the immunoSEQ multiplex PCR reads, TCRdb lists one record per CDR3 protein. Of approximately 180,000 distinct CDR3 sequences in the sample, 85% to 95% are singletons; the top ten hold 0.095% to 0.1%. The sample consisted of CD4+ T cells from PBMCs. Receptors originate from a human donor with Susac syndrome.

This chain uses TRBV10-3 with TRBJ1-1; no reliable D call. The CDR3 length is 13 residues. V was trimmed by 0 bases and J by 2 bases, leaving 4 bases between them. The germline V gene encodes CDR1 ENHRY and CDR2 SYGVKD. CDR3 nucleotides: TGTGCCATCAGTGAGTCCGGAAACACTGAAGCTTTCTTT. Translated, it gives CAISESGNTEAFF.

The chain is built from TRBV27 and TRBJ2-3, with TRBD2 matching over 10 bases. Germline CDR1 MNHEY, CDR2 SMNVEV (reference sequence). This CDR3 is built from 16 residues. The V gene end was trimmed by 2 bases and the J gene end by 6 bases; junction bases not matched to a gene: 8. This chain's CDR3 is CASSLSSGGSADTQYF. CDR3 DNA sequence: TGTGCCAGCAGTTTAAGTAGCGGGGGGTCGGCGGATACGCAGTATTTT.

This chain connects TRBV7-9 to TRBJ2-3; 7 bases line up with TRBD2. This CDR3 has 18 residues. Germline lookup yields CDR1 SEHNR and CDR2 FQNEAQ (reference sequence). The ends lost 0 bases at V and 2 bases at J; junction bases unmatched: 11. The DNA for the CDR3 is TGTGCCAGCAGCTTAGCGCTTCGAACGGGGGGATTCACAGATACGCAGTATTTT. This gives the protein CASSLALRTGGFTDTQYF.

This clonotype was counted a single time. The chain links TRBV20-1 to TRBJ1-1, with no clear D. The CDR3 is made up of 13 amino acids. Germline V gene sequence: CDR1 DFQATT, CDR2 SNEGSKA (reference sequence). The ends were cut back, 2 bases at V and 1 base at J, with 8 bases in the middle. CDR3 in DNA: TGCAGTGCTAGAAGCACCTCGAACACTGAAGCTTTCTTT. Translating gives CSARSTSNTEAFF.

This rearrangement joins TRBV2 to TRBJ2-1; possible D gene TRBD2, 5 bases. The CDR3 is 14 amino acids. Trimming stripped 9 bases from V and 2 bases from J, with 14 bases between. Germline V lookup: CDR1 SNHLY, CDR2 FYNNEI. The CDR3 region has the DNA TGTGCCAGGGAAACGGGGAGCGCCTACAATGAGCAGTTCTTC. Amino acids: CARETGSAYNEQFF. Supplemented by reference TRBV2 and TRBJ2-1, the full variable domain reads EPEVTQTPSHQVTQMGQEVILRCVPISNHLYFYWYRQILGQKVEFLVSFYNNEISEKSEIFDDQFSVERPDGSNFTLKIRSTKLEDSAMYFCARETGSAYNEQFFGPGTRLTVL.

This chain joins TRBV6-2 or TRBV6-3 and TRBJ1-1; 12 nucleotides line up with TRBD1. The length of the CDR3 is 16 residues. V dropped 5 bases and J dropped 4; count of bases not matched to a gene: 8. Germline CDR1 is MNHEY and CDR2 is SVGEGT. Written as DNA, the CDR3 is TGTGCCAGCAGTACCCAGGGACAGGGGGCGATCACTGAAGCTTTCTTT. This gives the protein CASSTQGQGAITEAFF.

This sequence joins TRBV2 and TRBJ2-7; the D gene is possibly TRBD2 (5 bases). Trimming removed 5 bases at V and 2 bases at J, with 13 bases between. This CDR3 region has 14 residues. Germline V gene lookup returns CDR1 SNHLY and CDR2 FYNNEI. CDR3 residues: CASSRTFLTYEQYF. The CDR3 nucleotides are TGTGCCAGCAGTCGGACTTTCCTCACCTACGAGCAGTACTTC. Together with reference TRBV2 and TRBJ2-7, the CDR3 gives the full variable domain: EPEVTQTPSHQVTQMGQEVILRCVPISNHLYFYWYRQILGQKVEFLVSFYNNEISEKSEIFDDQFSVERPDGSNFTLKIRSTKLEDSAMYFCASSRTFLTYEQYFGPGTRLTVT.

The chain carries TRBV9 and TRBJ1-6; the match to TRBD1 covers 10 bases. The length of the CDR3 is 16 residues. CDR1 and CDR2 (germline): SGDLS, YYNGEE. V lost 6 bases to trimming and J lost 8 bases; unmatched junction nucleotides: 11. Written as DNA, the CDR3 is TGTGCCAGCACCCGTAGCTCGGGGACAGGGGATTCACCCCTCCACTTT. Translation gives CASTRSSGTGDSPLHF.

Here the CDR3 DNA reads TGTGCCACCAGTGATGTTAGCGGGAGGGGGTCCTACAATGAGCAGTTCTTC. This sequence encodes CATSDVSGRGSYNEQFF. The rearrangement links TRBV24-1 to TRBJ2-1; 11 nucleotides align to TRBD2. The germline V gene encodes CDR1 KGHDR and CDR2 SFDVKD. This CDR3 spans 17 amino acids. Germline trimming cut 3 bases from V and 1 base from J; bases unmatched to any gene: 4.

The chain links TRBV29-1 to TRBJ2-3; the D gene is possibly TRBD1 (6 bases). CDR1 SQVTM and CDR2 ANQGSEA come from the germline V gene. V was clipped by 2 bases and J by 1 base, with 22 bases between them. There are 18 residues in the CDR3. CDR3 DNA: TGCAGCGTTGAAAGGGTGGGGGCTCCCAGGGCGGGCACAGATACGCAGTATTTT. Encoded protein: CSVERVGAPRAGTDTQYF.

V is TRBV9 and J is TRBJ1-2; 10 bases fit TRBD1. Looked up from germline, CDR1 is SGDLS and CDR2 is YYNGEE. Trimming took 7 bases from V and 6 from J; bases not matched to a gene: 6. The length of the CDR3 is 13 residues. The CDR3 DNA reads as TGTGCCAGCGGCCGGGACAGGGGTGATGGCTACACCTTC. Encoded protein: CASGRDRGDGYTF.

V is TRBV5-4 and J is TRBJ2-5; TRBD1 matches at 10 bases. This CDR3 is built from 13 residues. CDR1 is SGHNT and CDR2 is YYREEE in the germline V gene (reference sequence). The J segment lost 4 bases and the V segment lost 7 bases, leaving 4 bases of the junction unmatched. CDR3 protein: CASGRDRGETQYF. The CDR3 region has the DNA TGTGCCAGCGGCCGGGACAGGGGAGAGACCCAGTACTTC.

The chain employs TRBV20-1 and TRBJ1-1; no firm D call. This CDR3 is built from 15 residues. Germline V gene sequence: CDR1 DFQATT, CDR2 SNEGSKA (reference sequence). V lost 0 bases, J lost 1 base, and 12 bases lay in between. The CDR3 region is CSARDRRARNTEAFF. The CDR3 DNA is TGCAGTGCTAGAGACAGGAGGGCGAGGAACACTGAAGCTTTCTTT.

This clonotype was seen a single time. The chain employs TRBV3-1 and TRBJ2-2; unclear D gene. Trimming removed 5 bases at V and 7 bases at J, with 14 bases between. CDR1 is LGHDT, CDR2 YNNKEL, per germline (reference sequence). The CDR3 extends over 14 amino acids. CDR3 sequence (DNA): TGTGCCAGCAGCAAAAGGCCCCCGGGCGGGGAGCTGTTTTTT. Amino acid sequence: CASSKRPPGGELFF.

The chain links TRBV20-1 to TRBJ1-2; D is ambiguous. V lost 0 bases and J 12 bases, leaving 11 bases between the germline ends. Germline V gives CDR1 DFQATT, CDR2 SNEGSKA (reference sequence). This CDR3 spans 11 amino acids. For the CDR3, the DNA is TGCAGTGCTAGAGACCAGCTGGAGGACACCTTC. Its translation: CSARDQLEDTF.

The rearrangement uses TRBV9 and TRBJ2-3; tentative D call: TRBD2 (5 bases). In germline, CDR1 is SGDLS, CDR2 YYNGEE. The CDR3 covers 15 residues. V lost 1 base and J lost 0, with 9 bases in between. As DNA, the CDR3 is TGTGCCAGCAGCGTAACTAGTTCAAGCACAGATACGCAGTATTTT. Protein product: CASSVTSSSTDTQYF.

V usage is TRBV7-9 and J usage is TRBJ1-2, with D possibly matching TRBD1 (5 bases). V was pared by 5 bases and J by 6 bases, with 13 bases between. The CDR3 sequence is 13 residues long. Germline V gives CDR1 SEHNR, CDR2 FQNEAQ (reference sequence). The CDR3 protein is CASSPRGGDGYTF. The CDR3 DNA is TGTGCCAGCAGCCCCCGAGGAGGGGATGGCTACACCTTC.

The chain couples TRBV20-1 to TRBJ1-5; D unresolved. The V end was cut by 8 bases, the J end by 5 bases, with 13 bases between. CDR1 and CDR2 from the germline V gene are DFQATT and SNEGSKA (reference sequence). This CDR3 region has 12 residues. The CDR3 is CSTGRRDQPQHF. CDR3 coding DNA: TGCAGTACTGGACGGCGAGATCAGCCCCAGCATTTT.

V usage is TRBV7-9 and J usage is TRBJ1-1; the D is unclear. CDR1 and CDR2 (germline): SEHNR, FQNEAQ (reference sequence). V was shortened by 5 bases and J by 4 bases, with 14 bases between the two germline ends. CDR3 length equals 14 residues. This CDR3 reads CASSDSSPPTEAFF. CDR3 DNA sequence: TGTGCCAGCAGCGATTCCAGTCCTCCCACTGAAGCTTTCTTT.

This sequence joins TRBV13 and TRBJ2-1, with D possibly TRBD2 on 6 matching bases. This CDR3 is 15 amino acids long. Per the germline V gene, CDR1 is PRHDT and CDR2 is FYEKMQ (reference sequence). The V gene lost 4 bases and the J gene lost 7 bases, with 17 bases spanning the gap. CDR3 loop: CASSSNWGGVNEQFF. The CDR3 DNA is TGTGCCAGCAGCTCGAATTGGGGCGGGGTAAATGAGCAGTTCTTC.

The chain employs TRBV2 and TRBJ2-2; no firm D call. The germline V gene has CDR1 SNHLY and CDR2 FYNNEI. V was trimmed by 7 bases and J by 0 bases, leaving 9 bases between them. CDR3 size: 14 residues. The CDR3 is CASTWFANTGELFF. In DNA form, the CDR3 reads TGTGCCAGCACGTGGTTCGCGAACACCGGGGAGCTGTTTTTT.

This rearrangement joins TRBV29-1 to TRBJ2-3; a weak D match, TRBD2 (6 bases). Germline values: CDR1 SQVTM, CDR2 ANQGSEA. CDR3 size: 14 residues. Trimming took off 3 bases at V and 1 base at J, with 11 bases between the two ends. The CDR3 is CSVEVPSGTDTQYF. As DNA, the CDR3 is TGCAGCGTTGAGGTTCCTAGCGGCACAGATACGCAGTATTTT.

V usage is TRBV28 and J usage is TRBJ1-5, with D possibly matching TRBD1 (5 bases). With 4 bases removed from V and 3 bases from J, the gap between germline ends came to 22 bases. The germline gives CDR1 MDHEN, CDR2 SYDVKM. CDR3 length: 18 residues. CDR3 region: CASSSRVWGGDPNQPQHF. DNA for the CDR3: TGTGCCAGCAGTTCCCGAGTATGGGGCGGGGATCCCAATCAGCCCCAGCATTTT.

V gene TRBV28 combines with J gene TRBJ2-7, with D hard to call. Germline lookup yields CDR1 MDHEN and CDR2 SYDVKM. V shed 6 bases and J shed 6 bases, with 18 bases lying between them. The CDR3 has 14 amino acids. The CDR3 loop reads CASRLTARGREQYF. CDR3 nucleotides: TGTGCCAGCAGATTAACGGCGAGAGGCCGCGAGCAGTACTTC.

The J gene is TRBJ2-5, the V gene TRBV12-5; TRBD1 or TRBD2 may be the D gene (6 bases each). Germline loops: CDR1 LGHNT, CDR2 FRNRAP. Trimming shortened V by 3 bases and J by 5 bases, and 16 bases separated the two germline ends. The CDR3 runs 15 residues. The CDR3 bases are TGTGCTAGTGGTTTAGTGAGGGGGGTGTCGGAGACCCAGTACTTC. Translating it yields CASGLVRGVSETQYF.

This chain joins TRBV7-9 and TRBJ2-5; D might be TRBD2 (5 bases). V shed 2 bases and J shed 0 bases, with 7 bases lying between them. The V gene's germline CDR1 is SEHNR and CDR2 FQNEAQ (reference sequence). CDR3 size: 14 residues. DNA of the CDR3: TGTGCCAGCAGCTTAATTAGCGACCAAGAGACCCAGTACTTC. Translating gives CASSLISDQETQYF.

The chain couples TRBV20-1 to TRBJ1-1; 9 positions match TRBD1. The CDR3 runs 14 residues. Looked up from germline, CDR1 is DFQATT and CDR2 is SNEGSKA (reference sequence). After removal of 3 bases from V and 6 bases from J, the junction contained 8 bases not matched to a gene. CDR3 sequence reads: CSASKPGQGPEAFF. In DNA, the CDR3 is TGCAGTGCTAGCAAACCGGGACAGGGCCCTGAAGCTTTCTTT.

The genes are TRBV30 and TRBJ1-6, with 9 bases that match TRBD1. Germline assignment: CDR1 GTSNPN and CDR2 SVGIG (reference sequence). With V trimmed by 0 bases and J by 9 bases, 3 bases remained unmatched. This CDR3 is 14 amino acids long. The CDR3 nucleotides are TGTGCCTGGAGTGTACAGGGGGCAGTTTCACCCCTCCACTTT. Protein sequence: CAWSVQGAVSPLHF.